This T cell receptor beta chain came from a study of control samples from healthy donors and cancer patients. Germline CDR1 is LGHNA and CDR2 is YNFKEQ. V dropped 4 bases and J dropped 0 bases, with 14 bases sitting between them. CDR3 length: 16 residues. Here immunoSEQ multiplex PCR was the method, and the copy in TCRdb shows in-frame clones only, minus some. The sample contains over 10,000 clones, more than 85% of which appear only once. The J gene is TRBJ2-3, the V gene TRBV4-2, with D perhaps TRBD1 (6 bases). The material sequenced was PBMCs. The receptor was isolated from an older man with lung cancer. CDR3 residues: CASSRSQTGSTDTQYF. Here the CDR3 DNA reads TGTGCCAGCAGCCGATCTCAGACAGGAAGCACAGATACGCAGTATTTT.